This TCR beta chain is drawn from a study of T cells in Graves' hyperthyroidism and ophthalmopathy. General study findings and limits: Among clonotypes expanded in thyroid above 0.001, most were also found in blood.

This clonotype was counted a few times. Its target is unknown. The CDR3 is 13 residues long. V was shortened by 4 bases and J by 10 bases, with 14 bases between the two germline ends. RNA transcripts gave rise to amplified TCR beta CDR3 regions. The HTBI set primed first-round TCR CDR3 RT-PCR. TCRdb ran MiXCR on the multiplex PCR reads and lists one entry per CDR3 protein. Here the sample spans some 720,000 distinct CDR3 sequences, about 16% being singletons. The chain carries TRBV12-3 or TRBV12-4 and TRBJ1-5; perhaps TRBD1 as D (5 bases). The sample was blood. This clonotype was obtained from a man aged 18 to 29 with Graves' hyperthyroidism. The CDR3 nucleotides are TGTGCCAGCAGTTGGGGTCCAGGGCCTCCCCAGCATTTT. The encoded protein is CASSWGPGPPQHF.